The text below deals with one T cell receptor (beta chain). Its target is unknown. Germline CDR1 is DFQATT and CDR2 is SNEGSKA (reference sequence). The CDR3 length is 13 residues. Trimming removed 0 bases at V and 4 bases at J, with 9 bases between. This sample is part of a study of human T cells and chemical hapten exposure. TCRdb reprocessed the RACE reads via MiXCR and lists one record per CDR3 protein. The repertoire holds approximately 41,000 distinct CDR3 sequences, with less than 8.5% as singletons. Sample time point: pre-sensitization, week 0. The treatment: therapeutic diphenylcyclopropenone sensitization with weekly scalp DPC. Whole-study results and caveats: DPC sensitization left the count of TCRs above 1 in 1000 unchanged.

The sequence came from a woman in her fifties or sixties with alopecia areata. Some clones in this sample may be carry-over from other donors' samples. The chain uses TRBV20-1 and TRBJ1-1; possible D gene TRBD1, 5 bases. The material was whole blood, obtained in connection with sensitization to the hapten diphenylcyclopropenone (DPC). The CDR3 nucleotides are TGCAGTGCTAGAGACCCCGGGGGCACTGAAGCTTTCTTT. Its translation: CSARDPGGTEAFF.